Presented here are 6 T cell receptor beta chains from one specimen sequenced in a study of cytomegalovirus exposure and HLA in healthy donors. The PCR contained 60 Vbeta and 13 Jbeta primers. Generated by immunoSEQ multiplex PCR, the TCRdb table keeps only in-frame clones and is missing some. The sample carries some 190,000 clones, roughly four fifths recorded once. Source material: PBMCs. Receptors were obtained from a man aged 35-49 years in good health and CMV-seropositive.

This rearrangement joins TRBV18 to TRBJ1-5; D remains ambiguous. V lost 3 bases and J 0 bases, leaving 6 bases between the germline ends. This CDR3 has 14 amino acids. The germline CDR1 and CDR2 sequences are KGHSH and LQKENI. This CDR3 reads CASSPSNSNQPQHF. In DNA form, the CDR3 reads TGTGCCAGCTCACCGAGTAATAGCAATCAGCCCCAGCATTTT.

This chain joins TRBV6-4 and TRBJ2-4; TRBD2 agrees at 8 bases. Per germline, CDR1 MRHNA and CDR2 SNTAGT. V lost 0 bases, J lost 1 base, and 20 bases stayed unmatched. The CDR3 has 22 amino acids. The CDR3 DNA reads as TGTGCCAGCAGTGACTCAACGGGGGGGCGACACATACATAGAGGGGCCAAAAACATTCAGTACTTC. This encodes CASSDSTGGRHIHRGAKNIQYF.

The CDR3 sequence is CASSEALFSTEAFF. The DNA for the CDR3 is TGTGCCAGCAGTGAAGCCTTGTTTTCTACTGAAGCTTTCTTT. The genes are TRBV6-1 and TRBJ1-1, with no clear D. This CDR3 region has 14 residues. Germline loops: CDR1 MNHNS, CDR2 SASEGT. Trimming shortened V by 0 bases and J by 5 bases, and 10 bases separated the two germline ends.

The chain uses TRBV6-6 and TRBJ2-7, with 7 positions matching TRBD2. V lost 2 bases, J lost 5 bases, and 6 bases stayed unmatched. The CDR3 loop spans 14 amino acids. Per germline, CDR1 MNHNY and CDR2 SVGAGI (reference sequence). Written as DNA, the CDR3 is TGTGCCAGCAGTTACGGGGTTGCGGGGGACGAGCAGTACTTC. It specifies CASSYGVAGDEQYF.

The rearrangement links TRBV5-8 to TRBJ2-5; 8 bases are a match to TRBD1. The V segment lost 5 bases and the J segment 1 base; nucleotides outside the gene matches: 10. Germline V gene lookup returns CDR1 SGHTS and CDR2 YDEGEE. The CDR3 totals 16 residues. CDR3 coding DNA: TGTGCCAGCAGTCCCGGGACAGGCAAAAGCCAAGAGACCCAGTACTTC. Translated, it gives CASSPGTGKSQETQYF.

The chain combines TRBV7-9 with TRBJ1-1; TRBD1 matches 8 bases. This CDR3 is built from 17 residues. CDR1 is SEHNR and CDR2 is FQNEAQ in the germline V gene (reference sequence). The V and J ends lost 5 bases and 0 bases, in that order; junction bases with no gene match: 11. CDR3 residues: CASSDIGGDRMNTEAFF. In nucleotides, the CDR3 is TGTGCCAGCAGCGACATAGGGGGGGACAGGATGAACACTGAAGCTTTCTTT.